This TCR beta chain is from a study of cytomegalovirus exposure and HLA in healthy donors. 13 Jbeta primers and 60 Vbeta primers were used for the PCR. The repertoire was sequenced with immunoSEQ multiplex PCR; TCRdb's copy has only in-frame clones and lacks some. This table has 150,000 to 200,000 clones, roughly 82% appearing once. Healthy bone marrow donors made up the cohort. The V end was cut by 2 bases, the J end by 8 bases, with 12 bases between. Per germline, CDR1 KGHSH and CDR2 LQKENI. The CDR3 totals 14 residues. The chain uses TRBV18 and TRBJ1-4; maybe TRBD1 (5 bases). The sequence derives from a woman aged 45-59 years in good health and CMV-seropositive. The specimen sequenced was PBMCs. CDR3 amino acids: CASSPGDSKEKLFF. CDR3 nucleotide sequence: TGTGCCAGCTCACCAGGGGACTCGAAGGAAAAACTGTTTTTT.